This T cell receptor beta chain stems from a study of T-cell reconstitution after alpha-beta-depleted transplantation in children listed by TCRdb under 2016. For the study in its entirety: Using TCR repertoire profiling, the study followed T-cell immune reconstitution in a quantitative way in children after TCRalphabeta/CD19-depleted allogeneic hematopoietic cell transplantation.

As to this clonotype: The antigen this receptor binds is unknown. Base qualities are missing; no much larger clone stands one base away.

Its CDR3 holds 14 amino acids, cysteine through phenylalanine. Just the 42-base CDR3 DNA is kept, in frame starting at base 1. Germline trimming: 6 bases from V, 7 bases from J; junction bases outside gene matches: 14. CDR1 and CDR2, per the germline V gene, are SQVTM and ANQGSEA. Library preparation was by PCR. The sample was run on an Illumina HiSeq 2500. TCR library preparation used molecular barcoding, with unique molecular identifiers applied to normalize quantification of the TCRbeta repertoire. TCRdb reran the public reads through fastp at Q25 and MiXCR, keeping productive beta chains. Each CDR3 protein appears once, grouped with its most common genes and DNA. Counted in this sample were around 380,000 distinct CDR3 sequences; 9.5% to 13% of them appeared once. The top ten clones comprise about 5% of the sample.

The chain uses TRBV29-1 and TRBJ1-2; the junction holds 7 bases that match TRBD1. The clonotype originates from a human donor who donated a stem cell graft to a child with acute myeloid leukemia. The sample in question was PBMCs from the stem cell graft donor, obtained from the stem cell graft. The CDR3 has the sequence CSVSPQGNPAGYTF. The bases read TGCAGCGTGAGCCCACAGGGGAACCCAGCTGGCTACACCTTC. The CDR3, completed at both ends by the reference TRBV29-1 and TRBJ1-2 genes, gives the full variable domain SAVISQKPSRDICQRGTSLTIQCQVDSQVTMMFWYRQQPGQSLTLIATANQGSEATYESGFVIDKFPISRPNLTFSTLTVSNMSPEDSSIYLCSVSPQGNPAGYTFGSGTRLTVV.